This is a list of T cell receptor beta chains from one sample in a study of beta chain features in type 1 diabetes. Sequencing used immunoSEQ multiplex PCR; TCRdb keeps in-frame clones, though not all of them. The table records 300,000 or so clones, 13% of them present only once. Sequencing was done on a sample of naive CD4+ T cells from blood. These TCRs come from a woman aged 18-29 years with type 1 diabetes. The CDR3 runs from the conserved cysteine through the conserved F or W. Each record gives: D gene, V gene, clone size, J gene, CDR3 protein, CDR3 DNA. D genes are given only for firm matches. Not all rows give a size; the values are once, few, many and, for expanded clones, a class.

NA	TRBV6-5	few	TRBJ2-2	CASSYRQSTGELFF	TGTGCCAGCAGTTATCGACAGTCCACCGGGGAGCTGTTTTTT
TRBD1	TRBV2	few	TRBJ2-5	CASSGTGGAQTQYF	TGTGCCAGCAGTGGGACAGGGGGCGCACAGACCCAGTACTTC
TRBD2	TRBV9	NA	TRBJ2-3	CASSVDGGRAPDTQYF	TGTGCCAGCAGCGTAGATGGCGGGAGGGCCCCAGATACGCAGTATTTT
NA	TRBV7-9	few	TRBJ2-7	CASSLRGPYEQYF	TGTGCCAGCAGCTTAAGGGGCCCTTACGAGCAGTACTTC
NA	TRBV5-4	few	TRBJ1-2	CASSLRQAPANGYTF	TGTGCCAGCAGCCTACGACAGGCACCTGCTAATGGCTACACCTTC
TRBD1	TRBV5-1	once	TRBJ1-1	CASSPWTGNTEAFF	TGCGCCAGCAGCCCGTGGACAGGGAACACTGAAGCTTTCTTT
TRBD1	TRBV7-2	NA	TRBJ2-5	CASSLGWTGSAETQYF	TGTGCCAGCAGCTTAGGCTGGACAGGGAGTGCAGAGACCCAGTACTTC
TRBD1	TRBV7-2	NA	TRBJ2-1	CASSLSRGPYNEQFF	TGTGCCAGCAGCTTAAGTAGGGGGCCCTACAATGAGCAGTTCTTC
NA	TRBV6-7	NA	TRBJ2-7	CASSYPLGGPFFEQYF	TGTGCCAGCAGTTACCCACTGGGGGGACCTTTCTTCGAGCAGTACTTC
NA	TRBV5-1	NA	TRBJ2-1	CASSPETGASYNEQFF	TGCGCCAGCAGCCCGGAGACAGGAGCCTCTTACAATGAGCAGTTCTTC
NA	TRBV28	NA	TRBJ2-2	CASSPQGSTGELFF	TGTGCCAGCAGTCCACAGGGTTCCACCGGGGAGCTGTTTTTT
TRBD2	TRBV5-1	NA	TRBJ2-2	CASSLAGGGTGELFF	TGCGCCAGCAGCTTGGCCGGGGGGGGCACCGGGGAGCTGTTTTTT
TRBD1	TRBV18	few	TRBJ2-1	CASSPRQGMSSYNEQFF	TGTGCCAGCTCACCGAGACAGGGTATGAGCTCCTACAATGAGCAGTTCTTC
NA	TRBV11-2	NA	TRBJ2-3	CASSVQGTDTQYF	TGTGCCAGCAGCGTACAGGGCACAGATACGCAGTATTTT
NA	TRBV29-1	few	TRBJ2-7	CSVARQAESYEQYF	TGCAGCGTCGCTCGGCAGGCAGAGTCCTACGAGCAGTACTTC
NA	TRBV18	NA	TRBJ2-7	CASSPGRLAYEQYF	TGTGCCAGCTCACCGGGGAGGCTAGCCTACGAGCAGTACTTC